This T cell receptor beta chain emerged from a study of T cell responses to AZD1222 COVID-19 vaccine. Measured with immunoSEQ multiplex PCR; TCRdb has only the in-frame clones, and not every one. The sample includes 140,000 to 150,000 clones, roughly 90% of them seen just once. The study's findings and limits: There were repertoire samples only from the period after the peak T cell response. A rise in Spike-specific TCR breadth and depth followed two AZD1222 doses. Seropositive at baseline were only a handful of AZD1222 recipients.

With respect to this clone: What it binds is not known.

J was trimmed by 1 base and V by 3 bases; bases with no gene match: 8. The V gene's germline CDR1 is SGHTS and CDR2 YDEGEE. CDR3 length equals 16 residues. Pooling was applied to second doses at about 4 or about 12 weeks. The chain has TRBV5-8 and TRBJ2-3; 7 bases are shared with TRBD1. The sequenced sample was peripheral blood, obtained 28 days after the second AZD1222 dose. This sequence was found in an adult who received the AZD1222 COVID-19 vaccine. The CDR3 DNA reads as TGTGCCAGCAGCTCCCGGCCGGGACAGCGCACAGATACGCAGTATTTT. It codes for CASSSRPGQRTDTQYF.